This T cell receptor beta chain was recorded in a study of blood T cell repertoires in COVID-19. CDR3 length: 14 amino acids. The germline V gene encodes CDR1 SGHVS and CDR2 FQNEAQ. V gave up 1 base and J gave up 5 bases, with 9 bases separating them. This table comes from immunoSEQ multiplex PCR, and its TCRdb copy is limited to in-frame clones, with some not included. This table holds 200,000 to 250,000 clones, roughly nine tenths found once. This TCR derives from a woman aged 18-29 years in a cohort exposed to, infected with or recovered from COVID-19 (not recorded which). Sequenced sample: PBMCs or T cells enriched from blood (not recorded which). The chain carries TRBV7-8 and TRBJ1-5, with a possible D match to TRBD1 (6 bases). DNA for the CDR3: TGTGCCAGCAGCTTAGGGGGGCGGGATCAGCCCCAGCATTTT. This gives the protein CASSLGGRDQPQHF.